This T cell receptor (beta chain) came from a study of cytotoxic CD8 clonotypes in ibrutinib-treated CLL. Study outcomes and limitations: Elevated clonality accompanied ibrutinib response, with a return toward baseline values at progression. Contraction or stability on treatment characterized the public clonotypes, which were uncommon.

Here immunoSEQ multiplex PCR was the method, and the copy in TCRdb shows in-frame clones only, minus some. The sample includes about 140,000 clones, under 95% of them seen just once. Notes on this clone: Its antigen is not known.

The germline V gene encodes CDR1 SGHRS and CDR2 YFSETQ. The CDR3 length is 16 residues. The V and J ends lost 0 bases and 2 bases, in that order; junction bases with no gene match: 4. This rearrangement joins TRBV5-1 to TRBJ2-3; 9 bases align to TRBD2. The sample consisted of PBMCs, taken after 12 months of ibrutinib treatment. The TCR was taken from a human donor with chronic lymphocytic leukemia. The DNA of the CDR3 is TGCGCCAGCAGCTTGGAGAGCGGGAGGCCCACAGATACGCAGTATTTT. It codes for CASSLESGRPTDTQYF. The entire variable domain, with the rest obtained from reference TRBV5-1 and TRBJ2-3, is as follows: KAGVTQTPRYLIKTRGQQVTLSCSPISGHRSVSWYQQTPGQGLQFLFEYFSETQRNKGNFPGRFSGRQFSNSRSEMNVSTLELGDSALYLCASSLESGRPTDTQYFGPGTRLTVL.